One and the same sample provided the 31 T cell receptor beta chains below, sequenced in a study of shared clonotypes between healthy human individuals. Sequencing was performed with immunoSEQ multiplex PCR; in TCRdb, only in-frame clones are kept and a portion is missing. This table holds more than 1 million clones, around three quarters found once. Sequenced: memory CD4+ T cells from PBMCs. Sample subset: CD45RA-negative fraction. The receptors come from a young man in good health. Some clones in this sample may be carry-over from other donors' samples.

Only a few counts were recorded for this clone. The chain combines TRBV5-1 with TRBJ1-1, with 8 nucleotides matching TRBD1. Trimming at V came to 4 bases and at J to 4 bases, leaving 6 bases not matched to a gene. CDR3 length equals 14 residues. The germline gives CDR1 SGHRS, CDR2 YFSETQ. CDR3 coding DNA: TGCGCCAGCAGCATTGACAGGGGATCCACTGAAGCTTTCTTT. The encoded protein is CASSIDRGSTEAFF.

This clone was found once. The genes are TRBV7-6 and TRBJ2-3, with 9 bases matching TRBD2. Germline V CDR1 and CDR2: SGHVS, FNYEAQ. The V segment lost 1 base and the J segment 3 bases; nucleotides outside the gene matches: 5. This CDR3 region has 16 residues. The CDR3 loop is CASSLGYLAGTDTQYF. CDR3 in DNA: TGTGCCAGCAGCTTAGGTTATCTAGCGGGGACAGATACGCAGTATTTT.

The gene calls are TRBV28 and TRBJ1-3; a weak D match, TRBD1 (5 bases). There are 14 residues in the CDR3. V was clipped by 7 bases and J by 2 bases, with 12 bases between them. Germline V gene data show CDR1 as MDHEN and CDR2 as SYDVKM. CDR3 amino acids: CASTARGAGNTIYF. For the CDR3, the DNA is TGTGCCAGCACTGCCCGAGGGGCTGGAAACACCATATATTTT.

Regarding this clone: Other nucleotide sequences in the sample specify the same CDR3. This chain joins TRBV11-2 and TRBJ2-7, with D perhaps matching TRBD1 (6 bases). Germline CDR1 is SGHAT and CDR2 is FQNNGV. V lost 4 bases and J lost 1, with 11 bases in between. This CDR3 is built from 14 residues. This chain's CDR3 is CASSSRGQSYEQYF. DNA for the CDR3: TGTGCCAGCAGCTCCCGAGGACAGTCCTACGAGCAGTACTTC.

The V gene is TRBV4-2, the J gene TRBJ1-5; D is unclear. V was pared by 4 bases and J by 5 bases, with 12 bases between. Looked up from germline, CDR1 is LGHNA and CDR2 is YNFKEQ. The CDR3 runs 14 residues. CDR3 DNA sequence: TGTGCCAGCAGCCCTCCAGGCCTCGATCAGCCCCAGCATTTT. Its protein is CASSPPGLDQPQHF.

V is TRBV5-1 and J is TRBJ2-5, with D hard to call. The CDR3 covers 14 residues. Germline V lookup: CDR1 SGHRS, CDR2 YFSETQ. V lost 0 bases to trimming and J lost 5 bases, with 11 bases between them. CDR3 coding DNA: TGCGCCAGCAGCTTGGTAGGGCAGACCGAGACCCAGTACTTC. Its translation is CASSLVGQTETQYF. Complete variable domain (other parts from reference TRBV5-1 and TRBJ2-5): KAGVTQTPRYLIKTRGQQVTLSCSPISGHRSVSWYQQTPGQGLQFLFEYFSETQRNKGNFPGRFSGRQFSNSRSEMNVSTLELGDSALYLCASSLVGQTETQYFGPGTRLLVL.

J is TRBJ2-7 and V is TRBV18, with D perhaps matching TRBD2 (6 bases). CDR3 size: 15 residues. Germline CDR1 is KGHSH and CDR2 is LQKENI. V was trimmed by 5 bases and J by 4 bases, leaving 18 bases between them. The CDR3 spells CASSVPGSGVYEQYF. CDR3 nucleotides: TGTGCCAGCTCAGTTCCCGGTTCGGGGGTATACGAGCAGTACTTC.

This clone was observed a single time. The chain joins TRBV4-1 to TRBJ1-1; D possibly corresponds to TRBD1 (5 bases). The V gene lost 1 base and the J gene lost 1 base, with 16 bases spanning the gap. The CDR3 sequence is 17 residues long. Germline assignment: CDR1 MGHRA and CDR2 YSYEKL. This CDR3 reads CASSQGTITGTNTEAFF. CDR3 nucleotides: TGCGCCAGCAGCCAAGGAACTATTACAGGCACGAACACTGAAGCTTTCTTT.

The chain recombines TRBV5-1 with TRBJ2-1; 10 bases match TRBD2. This CDR3 comprises 15 residues. Trimming cost V 0 bases and J 8 bases; bases outside gene matches: 5. Germline V lookup: CDR1 SGHRS, CDR2 YFSETQ. In DNA, the CDR3 is TGCGCCAGCAGCTTGGCTACTAGCGGGACGGATGAGCAGTTCTTC. Translated, it gives CASSLATSGTDEQFF.

The J gene is TRBJ2-7, the V gene TRBV11-2, with D perhaps assigned TRBD1 or TRBD2 (6 bases each). Germline CDR1 and CDR2: SGHAT and FQNNGV. V was clipped by 5 bases and J by 2 bases, with 16 bases between them. There are 15 residues in the CDR3. The CDR3 DNA follows: TGTGCCAGCAGCCGTCTAATGGGGGGCCCCTACGAGCAGTACTTC. This sequence encodes CASSRLMGGPYEQYF.

The V gene is TRBV18, the J gene TRBJ2-5, with 10 bases aligning to TRBD2. In germline, CDR1 is KGHSH, CDR2 LQKENI. The CDR3 is made up of 13 amino acids. V trimming: 6 bases; J trimming: 5 bases; junction bases outside the gene matches: 3. The CDR3 region has the DNA TGTGCCAGCTCTAGCGGGAGGACGGAGACCCAGTACTTC. Its protein product is CASSSGRTETQYF.

Concerning this clone: Other nucleotide sequences from this sample produce the same CDR3. The rearrangement links TRBV9 to TRBJ1-2; D gene uncertain. Germline V gene lookup returns CDR1 SGDLS and CDR2 YYNGEE. With 0 bases removed from V and 5 bases from J, the gap between germline ends came to 8 bases. This CDR3 spans 13 amino acids. DNA of the CDR3: TGTGCCAGCAGCGTAGCTTCGGGGTATGGCTACACCTTC. It translates to CASSVASGYGYTF. Using reference TRBV9 and TRBJ1-2 for the parts outside the CDR3, the full variable domain is DSGVTQTPKHLITATGQRVTLRCSPRSGDLSVYWYQQSLDQGLQFLIQYYNGEERAKGNILERFSAQQFPDLHSELNLSSLELGDSALYFCASSVASGYGYTFGSGTRLTVV.

The rearrangement uses TRBV30 and TRBJ2-4, with D unresolved. The CDR3 sequence is 15 residues long. V was cut by 3 bases and J by 3 bases, with 15 bases left in between. From germline, CDR1 is GTSNPN and CDR2 SVGIG (reference sequence). CDR3 nucleotides: TGTGCCTGGAGGACTCGGGCTGGGGACAAAAACATTCAGTACTTC. Encoded protein: CAWRTRAGDKNIQYF.

The chain carries TRBV18 and TRBJ2-5; the match to TRBD1 covers 7 bases. V trimming: 2 bases; J trimming: 4 bases; junction bases outside the gene matches: 7. This CDR3 has 15 amino acids. Germline CDR1 KGHSH, CDR2 LQKENI. As DNA, the CDR3 is TGTGCCAGCTCACCAAGACAGGGATTTCTAGAGACCCAGTACTTC. Translation: CASSPRQGFLETQYF.

This clone was seen once. The rearrangement uses TRBV30 and TRBJ2-3; TRBD2 agrees at 11 bases. The CDR3 length is 19 residues. J was trimmed by 4 bases and V by 2 bases; bases with no gene match: 17. Germline V gene lookup returns CDR1 GTSNPN and CDR2 SVGIG (reference sequence). The CDR3 loop reads CAWSFGQSRLAGNSDTQYF. CDR3 coding DNA: TGTGCCTGGAGTTTCGGACAGAGTAGACTAGCGGGAAATTCAGATACGCAGTATTTT. Supplemented by reference TRBV30 and TRBJ2-3, the full variable domain reads SQTIHQWPATLVQPVGSPLSLECTVEGTSNPNLYWYRQAAGRGLQLLFYSVGIGQISSEVPQNLSASRPQDRQFILSSKKLLLSDSGFYLCAWSFGQSRLAGNSDTQYFGPGTRLTVL.

The chain combines TRBV16 with TRBJ1-2; the match to TRBD1 covers 8 bases. Trimming at V came to 4 bases and at J to 7 bases, leaving 8 bases not matched to a gene. The CDR3 loop spans 14 amino acids. Germline CDR1 KGHSY, CDR2 FQNENV. CDR3 nucleotide sequence: TGTGCCAGCAGCCTTGGACAGGGTAAGTGTGGCTACACCTTC. Its translation: CASSLGQGKCGYTF.

This clone was counted once. The chain recombines TRBV18 with TRBJ1-1; the D is unclear. Per the germline V gene, CDR1 is KGHSH and CDR2 is LQKENI. The CDR3 consists of 16 residues. Trimming cost V 1 base and J 0 bases, with 12 bases left between them. The CDR3 spells CASSPLSANLNTEAFF. CDR3 bases: TGTGCCAGCTCACCACTGTCAGCCAACCTGAACACTGAAGCTTTCTTT.

The chain combines TRBV19 with TRBJ1-5, with TRBD1 matching 8 bases. The CDR3 loop spans 14 amino acids. Germline loops: CDR1 LNHDA, CDR2 SQIVND (reference sequence). V was clipped by 4 bases and J by 5 bases; unmatched bases: 4. CDR3 loop: CASSTTGGYQPQHF. In DNA, the CDR3 is TGTGCCAGTAGTACTACAGGGGGATATCAGCCCCAGCATTTT.

This rearrangement joins TRBV28 to TRBJ2-3, with 8 bases lining up with TRBD1. This CDR3 region has 13 residues. The germline V gene encodes CDR1 MDHEN and CDR2 SYDVKM. The trim removed 4 bases at V and 11 bases at J, leaving 8 bases unmatched. The CDR3 region is CASSSLQQGEQYF. The CDR3 DNA reads as TGTGCCAGCAGTTCACTTCAACAGGGGGAGCAGTATTTT. The full variable domain, completed using reference TRBV28 and TRBJ2-3, is DVKVTQSSRYLVKRTGEKVFLECVQDMDHENMFWYRQDPGLGLRLIYFSYDVKMKEKGDIPEGYSVSREKKERFSLILESASTNQTSMYLCASSSLQQGEQYFGPGTRLTVL.

The V and J genes are TRBV19 and TRBJ2-3; D gene unclear. CDR3 length: 13 amino acids. Trimming took off 3 bases at V and 3 bases at J, with 7 bases between the two ends. Germline CDR1 is LNHDA and CDR2 is SQIVND (reference sequence). CDR3 amino acids: CASSILTTDTQYF. Written as DNA, the CDR3 is TGTGCCAGTAGTATCCTTACGACAGATACGCAGTATTTT.

This clone was seen a handful of times. The J gene is TRBJ1-3, the V gene TRBV7-8; D gene ambiguous. CDR3 length: 15 amino acids. The V end lost 6 bases, the J end lost 0 bases, and 12 bases lay between the germline ends. CDR1 is SGHVS and CDR2 is FQNEAQ in the germline V gene. The CDR3 spells CASSISGGSGNTIYF. The CDR3, as DNA: TGTGCCAGCAGTATTTCAGGAGGCTCTGGAAACACCATATATTTT. Together with reference TRBV7-8 and TRBJ1-3, the CDR3 gives the full variable domain: GAGVSQSPRYKVAKRGQDVALRCDPISGHVSLFWYQQALGQGPEFLTYFQNEAQLDKSGLPSDRFFAERPEGSVSTLKIQRTQQEDSAVYLCASSISGGSGNTIYFGEGSWLTVV.

This rearrangement joins TRBV5-5 to TRBJ1-6, with 10 nucleotides matching TRBD1. Germline-derived CDR1 and CDR2 are SGHKS and YYEKEE (reference sequence). The V and J ends lost 2 bases and 10 bases, in that order; junction bases with no gene match: 6. This CDR3 is 15 amino acids long. The CDR3 bases are TGTGCCAGCAGCTTAGACAGGGGGCGGGAATCACCCCTCCACTTT. Protein sequence: CASSLDRGRESPLHF.

The chain recombines TRBV30 with TRBJ1-6; D is possibly TRBD1 (5 bases). CDR1 is GTSNPN, CDR2 SVGIG, per germline (reference sequence). The CDR3 contains 14 residues. Trimming took 0 bases from V and 8 from J, leaving 11 bases between them. CDR3 nucleotide sequence: TGTGCCTGGAGTGTCCAGGGTGCCGATTCACCCCTCCACTTT. Translation gives CAWSVQGADSPLHF.

V gene TRBV29-1 combines with J gene TRBJ2-1; D is unresolved. This CDR3 spans 12 amino acids. V was clipped by 4 bases and J by 5 bases, with 9 bases between them. Germline CDR1 and CDR2: SQVTM and ANQGSEA. Here the CDR3 DNA reads TGCAGCGTTGGGGGTGGGAACAATGAGCAGTTCTTC. The encoded protein is CSVGGGNNEQFF.

This chain connects TRBV9 to TRBJ2-6; D is unresolved. V was clipped by 3 bases and J by 0 bases, with 4 bases between them. Germline V gene data show CDR1 as SGDLS and CDR2 as YYNGEE. The CDR3 has 14 amino acids. The CDR3 loop reads CASSAVSGANVLTF. CDR3 DNA sequence: TGTGCCAGCAGCGCAGTCTCTGGGGCCAACGTCCTGACTTTC.

V is TRBV7-6 and J is TRBJ2-1, with D tentatively TRBD2 (5 bases). Trimming removed 0 bases at V and 10 bases at J, with 16 bases between. The CDR3 runs to 15 residues. The germline V gene encodes CDR1 SGHVS and CDR2 FNYEAQ. CDR3 nucleotide sequence: TGTGCCAGCAGCTTAGCGCGGGTAGCAAGGCGGGAGCAGTTCTTC. Its translation: CASSLARVARREQFF. The variable domain in full, with the rest retrieved from reference TRBV7-6 and TRBJ2-1, is GAGVSQSPRYKVTKRGQDVALRCDPISGHVSLYWYRQALGQGPEFLTYFNYEAQQDKSGLPNDRFSAERPEGSISTLTIQRTEQRDSAMYRCASSLARVARREQFFGPGTRLTVL.

V usage is TRBV4-1 and J usage is TRBJ2-5; tentatively, D is TRBD1 (5 bases). Deletions cut 1 base from V and 1 base from J, with 10 bases between. The CDR3 extends over 15 amino acids. Germline V lookup: CDR1 MGHRA, CDR2 YSYEKL. The CDR3 loop is CASSQGQGFQETQYF. CDR3 nucleotide sequence: TGCGCCAGCAGCCAAGGTCAGGGATTCCAAGAGACCCAGTACTTC.

As regards this clone: The sample carries other DNA sequences with the same CDR3. The J gene is TRBJ2-6, the V gene TRBV11-3; 9 bases map to TRBD1. The germline V gene has CDR1 SGHNT and CDR2 YENEEA. V was clipped by 5 bases and J by 2 bases; unmatched bases: 4. The CDR3 is 16 residues long. This CDR3 is CASSPNRGPGANVLTF. The CDR3 DNA follows: TGTGCCAGCAGCCCGAACAGGGGGCCTGGGGCCAACGTCCTGACTTTC.

Notes on this clone: A far larger clone is just one base off, so this is likely a read error. Other nucleotide sequences from this sample produce the same CDR3. The chain has TRBV28 and TRBJ2-5; D gene ambiguous. Germline V gene lookup returns CDR1 MDHEN and CDR2 SYDVKM. CDR3 length equals 11 residues. The V end was cut by 5 bases, the J end by 1 base, with 2 bases between. In DNA, the CDR3 is TGTGCCAGCAGTCCCCAAGAGACCCAGTACTTC. This codes for CASSPQETQYF.

The chain combines TRBV28 with TRBJ1-1; no clear D gene. The CDR3 extends over 15 amino acids. Germline CDR1 reads MDHEN; CDR2 reads SYDVKM. V gave up 5 bases and J gave up 1 base, with 14 bases separating them. CDR3 region: CASSPLQRGNTEAFF. The CDR3 nucleotides read TGTGCCAGCAGTCCCCTACAGAGAGGGAACACTGAAGCTTTCTTT. Full variable domain (missing parts from reference TRBV28 and TRBJ1-1): DVKVTQSSRYLVKRTGEKVFLECVQDMDHENMFWYRQDPGLGLRLIYFSYDVKMKEKGDIPEGYSVSREKKERFSLILESASTNQTSMYLCASSPLQRGNTEAFFGQGTRLTVV.

This clone was detected only a few times. The rearrangement links TRBV7-2 to TRBJ2-7; D perhaps matches TRBD2 (5 bases). This CDR3 spans 14 amino acids. Germline CDR1 SGHTA, CDR2 FQGNSA. The V end was cut by 1 base, the J end by 6 bases, with 13 bases between. The CDR3 DNA sequence: TGTGCCAGCAGCTTAGGAGGGTTGCAAATCGAGCAGTACTTC. This codes for CASSLGGLQIEQYF.